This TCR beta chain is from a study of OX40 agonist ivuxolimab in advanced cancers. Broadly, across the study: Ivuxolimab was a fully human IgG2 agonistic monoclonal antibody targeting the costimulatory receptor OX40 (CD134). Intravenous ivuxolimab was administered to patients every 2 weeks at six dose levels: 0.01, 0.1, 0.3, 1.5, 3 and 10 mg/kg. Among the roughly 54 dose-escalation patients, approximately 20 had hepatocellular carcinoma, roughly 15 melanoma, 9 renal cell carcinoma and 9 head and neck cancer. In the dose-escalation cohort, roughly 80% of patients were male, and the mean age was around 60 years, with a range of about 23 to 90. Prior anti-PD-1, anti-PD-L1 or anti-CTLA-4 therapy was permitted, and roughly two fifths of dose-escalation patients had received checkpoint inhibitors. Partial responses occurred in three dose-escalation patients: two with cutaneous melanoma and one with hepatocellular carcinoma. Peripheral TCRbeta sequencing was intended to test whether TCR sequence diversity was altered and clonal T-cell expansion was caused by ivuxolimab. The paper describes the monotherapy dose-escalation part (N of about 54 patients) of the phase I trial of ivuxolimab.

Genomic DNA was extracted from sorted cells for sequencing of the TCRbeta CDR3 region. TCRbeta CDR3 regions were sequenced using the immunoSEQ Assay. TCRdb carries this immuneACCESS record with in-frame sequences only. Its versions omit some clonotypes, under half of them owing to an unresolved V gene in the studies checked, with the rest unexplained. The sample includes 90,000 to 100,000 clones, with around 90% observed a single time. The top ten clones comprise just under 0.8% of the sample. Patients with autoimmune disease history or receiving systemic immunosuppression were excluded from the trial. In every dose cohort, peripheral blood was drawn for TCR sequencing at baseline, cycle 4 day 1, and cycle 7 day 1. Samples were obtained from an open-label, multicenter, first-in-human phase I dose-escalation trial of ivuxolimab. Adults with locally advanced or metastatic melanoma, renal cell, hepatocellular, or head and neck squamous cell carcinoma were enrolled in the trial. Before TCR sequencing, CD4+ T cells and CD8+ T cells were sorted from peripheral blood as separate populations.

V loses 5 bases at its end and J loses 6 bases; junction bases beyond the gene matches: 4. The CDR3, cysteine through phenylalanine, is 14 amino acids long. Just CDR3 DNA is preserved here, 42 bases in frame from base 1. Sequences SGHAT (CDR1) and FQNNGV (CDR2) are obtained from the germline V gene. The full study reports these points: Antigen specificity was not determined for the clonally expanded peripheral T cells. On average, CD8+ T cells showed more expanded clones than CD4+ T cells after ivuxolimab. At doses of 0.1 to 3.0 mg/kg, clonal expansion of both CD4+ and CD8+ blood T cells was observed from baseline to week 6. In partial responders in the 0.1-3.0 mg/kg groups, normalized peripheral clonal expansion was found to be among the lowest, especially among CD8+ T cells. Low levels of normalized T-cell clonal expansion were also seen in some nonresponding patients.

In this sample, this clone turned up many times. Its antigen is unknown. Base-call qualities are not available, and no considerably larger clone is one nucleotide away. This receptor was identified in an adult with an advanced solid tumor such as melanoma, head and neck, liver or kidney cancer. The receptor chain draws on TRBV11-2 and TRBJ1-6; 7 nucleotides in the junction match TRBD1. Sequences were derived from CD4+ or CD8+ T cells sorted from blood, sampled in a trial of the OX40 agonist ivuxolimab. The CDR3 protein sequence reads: CASSPRTGNSPLHF. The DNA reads TGTGCCAGCAGCCCTAGGACAGGTAATTCACCCCTCCACTTT.